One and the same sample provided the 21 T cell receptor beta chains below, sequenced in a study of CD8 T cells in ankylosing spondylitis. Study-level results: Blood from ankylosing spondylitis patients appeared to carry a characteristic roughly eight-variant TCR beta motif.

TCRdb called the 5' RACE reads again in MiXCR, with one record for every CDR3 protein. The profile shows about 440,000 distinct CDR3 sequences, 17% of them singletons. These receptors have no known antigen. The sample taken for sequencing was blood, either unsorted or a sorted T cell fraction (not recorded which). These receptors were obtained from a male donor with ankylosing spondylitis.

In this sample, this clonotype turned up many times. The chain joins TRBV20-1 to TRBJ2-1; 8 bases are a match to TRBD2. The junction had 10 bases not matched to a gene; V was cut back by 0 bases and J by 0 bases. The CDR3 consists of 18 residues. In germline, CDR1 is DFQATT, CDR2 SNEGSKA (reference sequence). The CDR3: CSARDLTAGGSSYNEQFF. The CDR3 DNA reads TGCAGTGCTAGAGATCTCACGGCGGGGGGAAGCTCCTACAATGAGCAGTTCTTC.

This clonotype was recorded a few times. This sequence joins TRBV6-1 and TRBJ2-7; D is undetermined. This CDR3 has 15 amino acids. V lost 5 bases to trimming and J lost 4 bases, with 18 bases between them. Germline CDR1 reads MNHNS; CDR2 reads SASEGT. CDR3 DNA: TGTGCCAGCAGTCGGGCCTCCCACTCCAATTACGAGCAGTACTTC. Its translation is CASSRASHSNYEQYF.

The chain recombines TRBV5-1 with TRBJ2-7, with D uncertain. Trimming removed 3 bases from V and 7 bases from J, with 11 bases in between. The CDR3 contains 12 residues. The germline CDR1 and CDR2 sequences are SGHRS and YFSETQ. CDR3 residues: CASSSNIMEQYF. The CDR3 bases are TGCGCCAGCAGCTCAAACATCATGGAGCAGTACTTC.

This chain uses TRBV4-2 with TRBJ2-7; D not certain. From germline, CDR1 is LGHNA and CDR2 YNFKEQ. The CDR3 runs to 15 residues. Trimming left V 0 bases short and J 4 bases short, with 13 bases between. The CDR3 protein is CASSQDHDVTYEQYF. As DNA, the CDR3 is TGTGCCAGCAGCCAAGATCACGATGTTACTTACGAGCAGTACTTC.

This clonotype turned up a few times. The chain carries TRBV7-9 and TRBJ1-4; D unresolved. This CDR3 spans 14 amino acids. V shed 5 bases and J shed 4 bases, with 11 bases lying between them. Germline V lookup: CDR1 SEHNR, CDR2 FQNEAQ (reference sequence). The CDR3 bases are TGTGCCAGCAGCCTGTTGGGGAGTAATGAAAAACTGTTTTTT. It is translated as CASSLLGSNEKLFF.

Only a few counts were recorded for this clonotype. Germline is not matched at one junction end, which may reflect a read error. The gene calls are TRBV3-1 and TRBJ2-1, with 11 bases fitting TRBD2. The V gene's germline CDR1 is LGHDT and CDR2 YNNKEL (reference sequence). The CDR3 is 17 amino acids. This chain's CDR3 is CASNQGPSGGTYNEQFF. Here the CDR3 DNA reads TGTGCCAGCAACCAAGGCCCTAGCGGGGGGACCTACAATGAGCAGTTCTTC.

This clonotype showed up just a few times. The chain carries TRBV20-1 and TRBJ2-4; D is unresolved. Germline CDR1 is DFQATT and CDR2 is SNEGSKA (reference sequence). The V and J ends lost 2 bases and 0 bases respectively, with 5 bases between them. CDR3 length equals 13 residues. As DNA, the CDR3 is TGCAGTGCTAGATCCTTAGCCAAAAACATTCAGTACTTC. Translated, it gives CSARSLAKNIQYF.

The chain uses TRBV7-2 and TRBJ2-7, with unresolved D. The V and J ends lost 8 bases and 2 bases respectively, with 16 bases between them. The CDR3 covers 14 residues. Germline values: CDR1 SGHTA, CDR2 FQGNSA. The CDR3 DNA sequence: TGTGCCAGCGGTGTTCACACAGCGCCCTACGAGCAGTACTTC. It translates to CASGVHTAPYEQYF.

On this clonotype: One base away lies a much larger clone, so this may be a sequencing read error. Here the CDR3 DNA reads TGTGCCAGCAGCTTTAACAGGAATTCACCCCTCCACTTT. This translates into CASSFNRNSPLHF. The rearrangement joins TRBV7-9 to TRBJ1-6; TRBD1 might be the D (5 bases). V was clipped by 3 bases and J by 7 bases, with 7 bases between them. The CDR3 spans 13 residues. CDR1 is SEHNR, CDR2 FQNEAQ, per germline (reference sequence).

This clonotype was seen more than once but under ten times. In nucleotides, the CDR3 is TGTGCCAGCAGTTTTTCGGGACTAGCGGGAGGGGCGGGCACAGATACGCAGTATTTT. Its protein product is CASSFSGLAGGAGTDTQYF. The chain joins TRBV12-3 or TRBV12-4 to TRBJ2-3, with 16 bases identical to TRBD2. J gave up 1 base and V 3 bases, and 7 bases lay outside the gene matches. The CDR3 totals 19 residues.

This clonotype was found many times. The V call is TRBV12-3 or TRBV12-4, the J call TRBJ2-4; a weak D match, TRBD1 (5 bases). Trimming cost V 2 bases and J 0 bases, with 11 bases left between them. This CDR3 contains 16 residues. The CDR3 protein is CASSLQGLRAKNIQYF. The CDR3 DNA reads TGTGCCAGCAGTTTACAGGGCTTGCGAGCCAAAAACATTCAGTACTTC.

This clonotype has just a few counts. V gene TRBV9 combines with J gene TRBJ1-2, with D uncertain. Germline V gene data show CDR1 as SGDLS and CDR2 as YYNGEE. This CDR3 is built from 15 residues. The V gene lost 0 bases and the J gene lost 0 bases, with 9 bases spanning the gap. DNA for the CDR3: TGTGCCAGCAGCGTAGAGTCGCGGTCTAACTATGGCTACACCTTC. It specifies CASSVESRSNYGYTF.

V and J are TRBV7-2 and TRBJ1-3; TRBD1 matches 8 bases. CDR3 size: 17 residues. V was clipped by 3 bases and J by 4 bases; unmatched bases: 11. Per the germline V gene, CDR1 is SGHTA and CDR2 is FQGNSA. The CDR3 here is CASSFFQGQGAGNTIYF. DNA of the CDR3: TGTGCCAGCAGCTTTTTCCAAGGACAGGGAGCCGGAAACACCATATATTTT.

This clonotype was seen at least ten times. The CDR3 region is CAISESDGLRAGELFF. CDR3 nucleotide sequence: TGTGCCATCAGTGAGTCCGACGGGTTGCGGGCCGGGGAGCTGTTTTTT. The V and J genes are TRBV10-3 and TRBJ2-2; tentatively, D is TRBD2 (5 bases). Trimming removed 0 bases from V and 6 bases from J, with 14 bases in between. The CDR3 is 16 amino acids. CDR1 is ENHRY, CDR2 SYGVKD, per germline.

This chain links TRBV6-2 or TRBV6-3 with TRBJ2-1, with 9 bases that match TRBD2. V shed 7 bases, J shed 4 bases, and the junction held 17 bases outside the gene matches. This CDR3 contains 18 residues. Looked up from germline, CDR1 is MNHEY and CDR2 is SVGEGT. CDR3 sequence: CASTFLWREGRSYNEQFF. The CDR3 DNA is TGTGCCAGCACATTTTTATGGCGGGAGGGCCGAAGTTACAATGAGCAGTTCTTC.

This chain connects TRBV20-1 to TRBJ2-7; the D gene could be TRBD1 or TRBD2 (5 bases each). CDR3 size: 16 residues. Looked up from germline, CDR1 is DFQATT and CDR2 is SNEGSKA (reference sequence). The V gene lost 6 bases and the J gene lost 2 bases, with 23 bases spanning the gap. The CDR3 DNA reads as TGCAGTGCCTTGGCCGCGTTTGGGACCGATACCTACGAGCAGTACTTC. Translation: CSALAAFGTDTYEQYF.

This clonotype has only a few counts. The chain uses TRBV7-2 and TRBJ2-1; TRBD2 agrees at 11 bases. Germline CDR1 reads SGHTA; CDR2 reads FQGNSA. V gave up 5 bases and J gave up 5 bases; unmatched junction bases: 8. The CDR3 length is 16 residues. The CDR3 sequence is CASSPPLAGGDNEQFF. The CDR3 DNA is TGTGCCAGCAGCCCACCCCTAGCGGGAGGTGACAATGAGCAGTTCTTC.

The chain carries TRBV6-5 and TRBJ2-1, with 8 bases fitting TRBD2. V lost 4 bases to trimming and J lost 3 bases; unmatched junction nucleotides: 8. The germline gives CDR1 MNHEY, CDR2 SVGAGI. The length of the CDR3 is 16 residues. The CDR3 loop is CASSSPGGGYYNEQFF. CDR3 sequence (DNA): TGTGCCAGCAGTTCCCCTGGCGGGGGGTACTACAATGAGCAGTTCTTC.

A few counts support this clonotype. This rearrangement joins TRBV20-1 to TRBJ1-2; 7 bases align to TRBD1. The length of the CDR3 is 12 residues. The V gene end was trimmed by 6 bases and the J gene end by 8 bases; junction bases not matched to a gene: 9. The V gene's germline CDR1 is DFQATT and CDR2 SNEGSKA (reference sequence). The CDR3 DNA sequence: TGCAGTGCAGCCGACAGGGTGGCCGGCTACACCTTC. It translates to CSAADRVAGYTF.

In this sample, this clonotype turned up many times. This CDR3 is CSVVAGEQYF. CDR3 DNA sequence: TGCAGTGTGGTAGCGGGGGAGCAGTACTTC. J is TRBJ2-7 and V is TRBV20-1; 8 nucleotides align to TRBD2. CDR1 is DFQATT, CDR2 SNEGSKA, per germline (reference sequence). This CDR3 spans 10 amino acids. After removal of 7 bases from V and 7 bases from J, the junction contained 3 bases not matched to a gene.

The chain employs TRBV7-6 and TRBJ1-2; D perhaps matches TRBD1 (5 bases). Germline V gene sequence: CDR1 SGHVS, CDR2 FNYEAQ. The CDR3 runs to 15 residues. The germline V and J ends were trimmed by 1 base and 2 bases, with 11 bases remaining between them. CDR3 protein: CASSLGYAGNYGYTF. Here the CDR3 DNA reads TGTGCCAGCAGCTTAGGGTATGCAGGGAACTATGGCTACACCTTC.